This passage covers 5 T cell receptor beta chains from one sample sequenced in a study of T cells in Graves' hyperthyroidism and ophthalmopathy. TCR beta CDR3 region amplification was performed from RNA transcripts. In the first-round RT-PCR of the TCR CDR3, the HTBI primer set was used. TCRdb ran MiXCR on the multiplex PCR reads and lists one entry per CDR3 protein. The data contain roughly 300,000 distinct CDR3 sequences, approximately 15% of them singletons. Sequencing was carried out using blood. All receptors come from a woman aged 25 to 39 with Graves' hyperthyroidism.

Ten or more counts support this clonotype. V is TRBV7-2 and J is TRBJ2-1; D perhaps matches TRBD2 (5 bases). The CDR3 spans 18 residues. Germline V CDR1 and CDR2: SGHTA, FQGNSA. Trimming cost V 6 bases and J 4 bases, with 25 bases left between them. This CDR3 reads CASREGGKGGLTYNEQFF. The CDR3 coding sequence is TGTGCCAGCAGAGAGGGTGGCAAGGGCGGGCTAACATACAATGAGCAGTTCTTC.

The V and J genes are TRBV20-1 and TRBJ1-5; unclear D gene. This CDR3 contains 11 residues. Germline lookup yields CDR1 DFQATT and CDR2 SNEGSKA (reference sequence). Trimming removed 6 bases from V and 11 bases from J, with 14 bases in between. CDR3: CSALLVTSQHF. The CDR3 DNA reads TGCAGTGCCCTACTGGTAACGTCCCAGCATTTT.

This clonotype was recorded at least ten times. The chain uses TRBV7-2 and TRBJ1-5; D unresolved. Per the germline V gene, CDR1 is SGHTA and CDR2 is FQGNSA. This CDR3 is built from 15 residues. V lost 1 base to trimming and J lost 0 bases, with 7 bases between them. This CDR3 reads CASSLGQASNQPQHF. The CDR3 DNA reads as TGTGCCAGCAGCTTAGGGCAGGCTAGCAATCAGCCCCAGCATTTT.

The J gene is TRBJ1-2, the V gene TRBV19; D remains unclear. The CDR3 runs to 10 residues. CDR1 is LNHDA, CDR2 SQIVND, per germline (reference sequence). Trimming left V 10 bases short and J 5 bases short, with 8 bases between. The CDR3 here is CATYRYGYTF. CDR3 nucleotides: TGTGCCACCTACCGTTATGGCTACACCTTC.

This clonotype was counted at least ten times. As DNA, the CDR3 is TGTGCCAGTAGTCCCGATTTTCCGGGACAGGACTACGAGCAGTACTTC. Protein: CASSPDFPGQDYEQYF. V and J are TRBV19 and TRBJ2-7; 8 nucleotides align to TRBD1. CDR3 size: 16 residues. Trimming took 5 bases from V and 3 from J; bases not matched to a gene: 12. Germline-derived CDR1 and CDR2 are LNHDA and SQIVND (reference sequence).